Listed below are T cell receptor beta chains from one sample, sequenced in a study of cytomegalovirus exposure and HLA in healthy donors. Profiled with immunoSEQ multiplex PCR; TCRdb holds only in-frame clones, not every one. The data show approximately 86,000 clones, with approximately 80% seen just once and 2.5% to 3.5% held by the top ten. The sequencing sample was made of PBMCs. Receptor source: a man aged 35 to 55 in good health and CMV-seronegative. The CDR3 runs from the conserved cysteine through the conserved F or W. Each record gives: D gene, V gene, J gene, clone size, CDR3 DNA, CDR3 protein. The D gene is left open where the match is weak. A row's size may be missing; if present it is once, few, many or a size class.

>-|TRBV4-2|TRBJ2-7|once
TGTGCCAGCAGCCAAGGGGGGGAACTCCGCGAGCAGTACTTC
CASSQGGELREQYF
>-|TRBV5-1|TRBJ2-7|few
TGCGCCAGCAGCTTCTACGGGGACTCCTACGAGCAGTACTTC
CASSFYGDSYEQYF
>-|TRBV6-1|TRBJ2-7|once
TGTGCCAGCACTCCCCTTGGGGGCGACTCCTACGAGCAGTACTTC
CASTPLGGDSYEQYF
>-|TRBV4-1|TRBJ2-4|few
TGCGCCAGCAGCCCCCTACTATACATTCAGTACTTC
CASSPLLYIQYF
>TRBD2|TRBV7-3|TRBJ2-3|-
TGTGCCAGCAGCTTATCCTCCGCGGGGGGTGCAGATACGCAGTATTTT
CASSLSSAGGADTQYF
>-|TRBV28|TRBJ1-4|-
TGTGCCAGCAGTATACCGGGAGAGCGAGAGGAAAAACTGTTTTTT
CASSIPGEREEKLFF
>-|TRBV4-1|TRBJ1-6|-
TGCGCCAGCAGCCAACAAGGGGGGGGGCCCATCTATAATTCACCCCTCCACTTT
CASSQQGGGPIYNSPLHF
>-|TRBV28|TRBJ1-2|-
TGTGCCAGCAGTTTTCGGGGAGGTCGCTATGGCTACACCTTC
CASSFRGGRYGYTF
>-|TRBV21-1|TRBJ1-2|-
TGTGCCAGCAGCAAATCTACGTCTTATGGCTACACCTTC
CASSKSTSYGYTF
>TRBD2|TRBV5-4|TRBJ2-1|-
TGTGCCAGCAGGCAAATCGGGGGGGCACACGAGCAGTTCTTC
CASRQIGGAHEQFF
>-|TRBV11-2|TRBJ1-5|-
TGTGCCAGCAGCGTCAGACAGAATCAGCCCCAGCATTTT
CASSVRQNQPQHF
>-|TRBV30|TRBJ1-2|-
TGTGCCTGGAGTGTACTTCGTCTGGGCGGACACCTATCACTTAACTATGGCTACACCTTC
CAWSVLRLGGHLSLNYGYTF
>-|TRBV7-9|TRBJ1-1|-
TGTGCCAGCAGCTGGGGGGGGGAGGGTGAAGCTTTCTTT
CASSWGGEGEAFF
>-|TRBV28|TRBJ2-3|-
TGTGCCAGCAGTTTCCAGCGTAGCACAGATACGCAGTATTTT
CASSFQRSTDTQYF
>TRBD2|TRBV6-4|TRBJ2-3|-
TGTGCCAGCAGTGACCGCGGGGGAGCTAATACGCAGTATTTT
CASSDRGGANTQYF
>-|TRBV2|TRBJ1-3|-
TGTGCCAGCAGCCAAGACAACCAGCACACCATATATTTT
CASSQDNQHTIYF
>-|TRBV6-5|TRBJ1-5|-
TGTGCCAGCAGGAGGGGGAGCAATCAGCCCCAGCATTTT
CASRRGSNQPQHF
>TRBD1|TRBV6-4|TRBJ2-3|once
TGTGCCAGCAGTCGATCAGGGGACAGGGGCCCCACAGATACGCAGTATTTT
CASSRSGDRGPTDTQYF
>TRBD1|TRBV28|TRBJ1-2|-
TGTGCCAGCAGTGTACCGGGACAGGTCTATGGCTACACCTTC
CASSVPGQVYGYTF
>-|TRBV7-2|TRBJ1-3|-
TGTGCCAGCAGCCCCTGGAGGGCTACTGGAAACACCATATATTTT
CASSPWRATGNTIYF
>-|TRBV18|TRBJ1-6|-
TGTGCCAGCTCACCACCTTGGAGCTCCTATAATTCACCCCTCCACTTT
CASSPPWSSYNSPLHF
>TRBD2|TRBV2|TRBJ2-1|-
TGTGCCAGCAGTGGAAGACTAGCGGGGGTCTACAATGAGCAGTTCTTC
CASSGRLAGVYNEQFF
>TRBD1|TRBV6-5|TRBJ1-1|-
TGTGCCAGCAGTTTCGGACAGGCCACTGAAGCTTTCTTT
CASSFGQATEAFF
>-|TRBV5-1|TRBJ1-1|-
TGCGCCAGCAGCTCCCCCGGGAACACTGAAGCTTTCTTT
CASSSPGNTEAFF
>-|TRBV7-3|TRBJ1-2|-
TGTGCCAGCAGCTTCGGGCAGGGCAATGGCTACACCTTC
CASSFGQGNGYTF
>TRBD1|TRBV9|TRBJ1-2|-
TGTGCCAGCAGTGAGTCCGGGACAGGGGTTTATGGCTACACCTTC
CASSESGTGVYGYTF
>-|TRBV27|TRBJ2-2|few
TGTGCCAGCAATCCCCGCGGGGCTAGCGAGGGCGGGGAGCTGTTTTTT
CASNPRGASEGGELFF
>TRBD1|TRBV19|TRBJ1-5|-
TGTGCCAGCGCCTCGACAGGGTTAGAGCCCCAGCATTTT
CASASTGLEPQHF
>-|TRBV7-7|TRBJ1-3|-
TGTGCCAGCAGCCCCGGTACAGGGATGGCTGGAAACACCATATATTTT
CASSPGTGMAGNTIYF
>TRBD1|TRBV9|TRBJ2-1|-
TGTGCCAGCAGCGCCGACAGGGGGAGCTACAATGAGCAGTTCTTC
CASSADRGSYNEQFF
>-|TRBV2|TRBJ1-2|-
TGTGCCAGCAGTGATGGTAGGCAGGGCTATGGCTACACCTTC
CASSDGRQGYGYTF
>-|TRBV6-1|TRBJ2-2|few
TGTGCCAGCAGTGAACACCAGGGGTTAGGGGAGCTGTTTTTT
CASSEHQGLGELFF
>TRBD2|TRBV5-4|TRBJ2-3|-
TGTGCCAGCAGCATGGGACTAGCGGGGGGGGATACGCAGTATTTT
CASSMGLAGGDTQYF
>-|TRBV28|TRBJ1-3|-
TGTGCCAGCAGTTTGGACAGCAGCTCTGGAAACACCATATATTTT
CASSLDSSSGNTIYF
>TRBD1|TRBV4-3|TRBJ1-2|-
TGCGCCAGCAGCCAAGAAAGGGCCGGGACAGGGGTGTACTATGGCTACACCTTC
CASSQERAGTGVYYGYTF
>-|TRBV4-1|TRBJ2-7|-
TGCGCCAGCAGCCAAGTACCCAGGGTGCCCGAGCAGTACTTC
CASSQVPRVPEQYF
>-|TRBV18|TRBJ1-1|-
TGTGCCAGCACATGGACGGAGAGGGACACTGAAGCTTTCTTT
CASTWTERDTEAFF
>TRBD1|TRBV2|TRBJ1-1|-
TGTGCCAGCAGGGGGACAGACCTGAACACTGAAGCTTTCTTT
CASRGTDLNTEAFF
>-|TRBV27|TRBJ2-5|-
TGTGCCAGCAGTTTTCTTGGGAGCTGGGAGACCCAGTACTTC
CASSFLGSWETQYF
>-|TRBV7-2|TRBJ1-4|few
TGTGCCAGCAGCTCAGACTACGCTAATGAAAAACTGTTTTTT
CASSSDYANEKLFF
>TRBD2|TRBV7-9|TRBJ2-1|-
TGTGCCAGCAGCATCTCCCTGACTAGCGGGGGGTACAATGAGCAGTTCTTC
CASSISLTSGGYNEQFF
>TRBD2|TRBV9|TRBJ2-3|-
TGTGCCAGCAGCTTACCAAGCGGGGGGGAACCAGATACGCAGTATTTT
CASSLPSGGEPDTQYF
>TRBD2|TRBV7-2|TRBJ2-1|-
TGTGCCAGCAGCCCCGGTCTAGCGGGGGGGCGAGAGCAGTTCTTC
CASSPGLAGGREQFF
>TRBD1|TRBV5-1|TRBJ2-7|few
TGCGCCAGCAGTCGGGACAGCCCCTACGAGCAGTACTTC
CASSRDSPYEQYF
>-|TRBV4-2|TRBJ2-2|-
TGTGCCAGCACAGGATGGGCCGGGGAGCTGTTTTTT
CASTGWAGELFF